This TCR beta chain stems from a study of OX40 agonist ivuxolimab in advanced cancers. The study in broad terms: Ivuxolimab was a fully human IgG2 agonistic monoclonal antibody targeting the costimulatory receptor OX40 (CD134). Intravenous ivuxolimab was administered to patients every 2 weeks at six dose levels: 0.01, 0.1, 0.3, 1.5, 3 and 10 mg/kg. Of the approximately 50 patients in dose escalation, around 19 had hepatocellular carcinoma, around 15 had melanoma, 9 had renal cell carcinoma and 9 had head and neck cancer. The dose-escalation cohort was over 70% male with a mean age of around 62 years, ranging from about 20 to 85. Prior anti-PD-1, anti-PD-L1 or anti-CTLA-4 therapy was permitted, and checkpoint inhibitors had been received by around 40% of dose-escalation patients. Three dose-escalation patients achieved partial responses, one with hepatocellular carcinoma and two with cutaneous melanoma. Peripheral TCRbeta sequencing was intended to test whether TCR sequence diversity was altered and clonal T-cell expansion was caused by ivuxolimab. The paper describes the monotherapy dose-escalation part (N of about 57 patients) of the phase I trial of ivuxolimab.

CDR1 and CDR2, per the germline V gene, are SNHLY and FYNNEI. V is clipped by 5 bases and J by 3 bases, and the sequence between their germline boundaries is 5 bases long. Reading from cysteine to phenylalanine, the CDR3 counts 11 amino acids. The entry retains the CDR3 DNA only, 33 bases that are in frame from base 1. Genomic DNA was extracted from sorted cells for sequencing of the TCRbeta CDR3 region. The immunoSEQ Assay was used for sequencing of TCRbeta CDR3 regions. In TCRdb, the immuneACCESS table is reduced to in-frame sequences with V and J assigned. These tables do not hold every clone; where another copy was compared, an unresolved V gene accounts for under half, and the others remain unexplained. The sample contains some 46,000 clones, about 95% of them found a single time. The ten largest clonotypes hold roughly 11% of the sample. The research as a whole found: Which antigens the clonally expanded peripheral T cells were specific for was not determined. Clonal expansion of both CD4+ and CD8+ blood T cells was observed from baseline to week 6 at doses 0.1 to 3.0 mg/kg. In the 0.1-3.0 mg/kg groups, partial responders were among the patients with the lowest normalized peripheral clonal expansion, particularly in CD8+ T cells. After ivuxolimab, CD8+ T cells had more expanded clones than CD4+ T cells on average. Low levels of normalized T-cell clonal expansion were also seen in some patients who did not respond.

Patients with a history of autoimmune disease or receiving systemic immunosuppression were excluded from the trial. Peripheral blood for TCR sequencing was drawn from every dose cohort at baseline, at cycle 4 day 1 and at cycle 7 day 1. The samples were taken from a phase I, first-in-human, multicenter, open-label dose-escalation trial of ivuxolimab. Adults with locally advanced or metastatic melanoma, renal cell, hepatocellular, or head and neck squamous cell carcinoma were enrolled in the trial. Before TCR sequencing, CD4+ and CD8+ T cells were separately sorted from peripheral blood. Notes on this clone: This receptor's antigen is unknown. There are no base qualities to consult, and no much larger clone falls within one base.

The starting material was CD4+ or CD8+ T cells sorted from blood, obtained in a trial of the OX40 agonist ivuxolimab. This clonotype originated in an adult with an advanced solid tumor such as melanoma, head and neck, liver or kidney cancer. The chain was built from TRBV2 and TRBJ2-7, with no confident D gene call. The CDR3 protein: CASSSVYEQYF. The DNA is TGTGCCAGCAGTAGCGTCTACGAGCAGTACTTC. With the portions outside the CDR3 filled from the reference TRBV2 and TRBJ2-7 genes, the complete variable region becomes EPEVTQTPSHQVTQMGQEVILRCVPISNHLYFYWYRQILGQKVEFLVSFYNNEISEKSEIFDDQFSVERPDGSNFTLKIRSTKLEDSAMYFCASSSVYEQYFGPGTRLTVT.